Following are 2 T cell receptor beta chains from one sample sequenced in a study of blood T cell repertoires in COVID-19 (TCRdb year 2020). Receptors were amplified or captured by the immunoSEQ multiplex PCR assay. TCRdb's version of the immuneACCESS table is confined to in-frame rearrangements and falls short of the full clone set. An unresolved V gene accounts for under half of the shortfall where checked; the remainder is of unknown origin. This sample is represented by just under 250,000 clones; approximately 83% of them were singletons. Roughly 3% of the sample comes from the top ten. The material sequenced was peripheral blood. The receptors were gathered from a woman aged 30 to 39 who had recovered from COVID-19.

The CDR3 DNA reads as TGCGCCAGCAGCCAACGCCTAGCGGGGGGGCTTGAGCAGTACTTC. Translated: CASSQRLAGGLEQYF. This rearrangement joins TRBV4-1 to TRBJ2-7; 12 nucleotides align to TRBD2. Trimming at V came to 2 bases and at J to 7 bases, leaving 6 bases not matched to a gene. Germline V lookup: CDR1 MGHRA, CDR2 YSYEKL. The CDR3 totals 15 residues.

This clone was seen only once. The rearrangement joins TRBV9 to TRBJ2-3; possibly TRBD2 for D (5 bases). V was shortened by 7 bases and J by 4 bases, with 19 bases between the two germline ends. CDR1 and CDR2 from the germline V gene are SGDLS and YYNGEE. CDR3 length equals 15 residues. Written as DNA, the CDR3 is TGTGCCAGCGGGAGAGGGAAACTTACCGCAGATACGCAGTATTTT. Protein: CASGRGKLTADTQYF.